The 32 T cell receptor beta chains in this list originate from one sample, sequenced in a study of shared clonotypes between healthy human individuals. The method was immunoSEQ multiplex PCR; TCRdb's version includes in-frame clones alone and lacks a portion of them. The sample includes roughly 2,300,000 clones, 80% to 95% of them seen just once. Specimen: naive CD4+ T cells from PBMCs. Subset specified: CD45RA+ positively selected. The receptors originated from a man younger than 35 in good health. Some clones in this sample may be carry-over from other donors' samples.

CDR3 DNA sequence: TGTGCCAGCAGTTTACCACGACAGGGGGCGGATACGCAGTATTTT. It encodes CASSLPRQGADTQYF. The V call is TRBV28, the J call TRBJ2-3, with TRBD1 identical over 10 bases. There are 15 residues in the CDR3. J gave up 6 bases and V 2 bases, and 5 bases lay outside the gene matches. CDR1 is MDHEN and CDR2 is SYDVKM in the germline V gene.

This clone was found a few times. The chain employs TRBV13 and TRBJ1-2; perhaps TRBD1 as D (6 bases). Per the germline V gene, CDR1 is PRHDT and CDR2 is FYEKMQ (reference sequence). The V end was cut by 5 bases, the J end by 4 bases, with 8 bases between. The CDR3 consists of 12 residues. The CDR3 bases are TGTGCCAGCAGCGACAGGACCTATGGCTACACCTTC. It specifies CASSDRTYGYTF.

The V call is TRBV6-1, the J call TRBJ2-7; no clear D. The germline gives CDR1 MNHNS, CDR2 SASEGT. V was shortened by 5 bases and J by 0 bases, with 8 bases between the two germline ends. This CDR3 is 13 amino acids long. CDR3 in DNA: TGTGCCAGCAGTTCTGGGTACTCCTACGAGCAGTACTTC. This sequence encodes CASSSGYSYEQYF.

The V and J genes are TRBV6-5 and TRBJ2-2; D is ambiguous. The V gene lost 9 bases and the J gene lost 7 bases, with 9 bases spanning the gap. CDR3 length: 11 residues. Germline loops: CDR1 MNHEY, CDR2 SVGAGI. CDR3 sequence: CASHLSGELFF. The CDR3, as DNA: TGTGCCAGTCACCTCAGCGGGGAGCTGTTTTTT.

The chain has TRBV5-4 and TRBJ2-3; D ambiguous. Trimming shortened V by 7 bases and J by 0 bases, and 12 bases separated the two germline ends. The CDR3 consists of 14 residues. The germline gives CDR1 SGHNT, CDR2 YYREEE (reference sequence). Here the CDR3 reads CASRGPSSTDTQYF. The CDR3 bases are TGTGCCAGCCGTGGGCCTTCTAGCACAGATACGCAGTATTTT. Drawing the rest from reference TRBV5-4 and TRBJ2-3, the complete variable domain is ETGVTQSPTHLIKTRGQQVTLRCSSQSGHNTVSWYQQALGQGPQFIFQYYREEENGRGNFPPRFSGLQFPNYSSELNVNALELDDSALYLCASRGPSSTDTQYFGPGTRLTVL.

The genes are TRBV7-2 and TRBJ2-7, with a weak D call TRBD2 (7 bases). The CDR3 is 14 residues long. V gave up 4 bases and J gave up 7 bases, with 17 bases separating them. CDR1 and CDR2 from the germline V gene are SGHTA and FQGNSA. CDR3 bases: TGTGCCAGCAGCTGGGGGACTACAGGGCAGGAGCAGTACTTC. Its protein product is CASSWGTTGQEQYF. The entire variable domain, with the rest obtained from reference TRBV7-2 and TRBJ2-7, is as follows: GAGVSQSPSNKVTEKGKDVELRCDPISGHTALYWYRQSLGQGLEFLIYFQGNSAPDKSGLPSDRFSAERTGGSVSTLTIQRTQQEDSAVYLCASSWGTTGQEQYFGPGTRLTVT.

The chain employs TRBV5-4 and TRBJ2-5; the match to TRBD2 covers 7 bases. V lost 0 bases to trimming and J lost 5 bases; unmatched junction nucleotides: 10. Germline-derived CDR1 and CDR2 are SGHNT and YYREEE (reference sequence). The CDR3 contains 16 residues. The CDR3: CASSLAGGRVVETQYF. CDR3 coding DNA: TGTGCCAGCAGCTTGGCCGGGGGGAGGGTGGTTGAGACCCAGTACTTC.

This clone was observed once. V usage is TRBV20-1 and J usage is TRBJ2-1; D gene uncertain. CDR3 size: 11 residues. In germline, CDR1 is DFQATT, CDR2 SNEGSKA (reference sequence). V was clipped by 6 bases and J by 5 bases, with 8 bases between them. In DNA, the CDR3 is TGCAGTGCCATACGCAACAATGAGCAGTTCTTC. This sequence encodes CSAIRNNEQFF.

J is TRBJ2-1 and V is TRBV7-9; D not resolved. Germline values: CDR1 SEHNR, CDR2 FQNEAQ (reference sequence). CDR3 length equals 15 residues. Trimming stripped 5 bases from V and 0 bases from J, with 11 bases between. The CDR3, as DNA: TGTGCCAGCAGCCAAGCTGGAAGCTCCTACAATGAGCAGTTCTTC. Translation gives CASSQAGSSYNEQFF.

The J gene is TRBJ1-3, the V gene TRBV28, with a tentative D call TRBD1 (5 bases). Trimming left V 6 bases short and J 0 bases short, with 18 bases between. The CDR3 length is 17 residues. The germline gives CDR1 MDHEN, CDR2 SYDVKM. The CDR3 loop is CASSSGTGLFSGNTIYF. The CDR3 DNA sequence: TGTGCCAGCAGCTCCGGCACAGGACTCTTCTCTGGAAACACCATATATTTT.

Turning to this clone: The sample holds other DNA sequences that translate to the same CDR3. V usage is TRBV5-6 and J usage is TRBJ2-1; D not resolved. The V end lost 0 bases, the J end lost 8 bases, and 3 bases lay between the germline ends. Germline CDR1 and CDR2: SGHDT and YYEEEE. This CDR3 is built from 11 residues. The CDR3 sequence: CASSLVDEQFF. The DNA for the CDR3 is TGTGCCAGCAGCTTGGTGGATGAGCAGTTCTTC.

The rearrangement uses TRBV2 and TRBJ2-5; the D is unclear. Germline CDR1 SNHLY, CDR2 FYNNEI. This CDR3 region has 14 residues. Trimming removed 8 bases from V and 4 bases from J, with 17 bases in between. The CDR3 nucleotides read TGTGCCAGCCTCCCTGGGGAAGAATTAGAGACCCAGTACTTC. Its translation is CASLPGEELETQYF.

V is TRBV5-1 and J is TRBJ1-2; maybe TRBD1 (6 bases). V was trimmed by 2 bases and J by 6 bases, leaving 11 bases between them. Germline values: CDR1 SGHRS, CDR2 YFSETQ. The CDR3 covers 13 residues. The CDR3 reads CASSFGQGNGYTF. CDR3 coding DNA: TGCGCCAGCAGCTTCGGTCAGGGGAATGGCTACACCTTC. Full variable domain (remainder filled in from reference TRBV5-1 and TRBJ1-2): KAGVTQTPRYLIKTRGQQVTLSCSPISGHRSVSWYQQTPGQGLQFLFEYFSETQRNKGNFPGRFSGRQFSNSRSEMNVSTLELGDSALYLCASSFGQGNGYTFGSGTRLTVV.

The chain employs TRBV15 and TRBJ2-3; D possibly corresponds to TRBD2 (6 bases). Trimming left V 0 bases short and J 2 bases short, with 15 bases between. Germline V gene lookup returns CDR1 LNHNV and CDR2 YYDKDF (reference sequence). The CDR3 runs 17 residues. The CDR3 nucleotides are TGTGCCACCAGCAGAGATGACGCCGGGGGAGCCACAGATACGCAGTATTTT. It yields the protein CATSRDDAGGATDTQYF.

The chain couples TRBV20-1 to TRBJ2-1; unclear D gene. The CDR3 runs to 11 residues. Trimming took 0 bases from V and 9 from J, leaving 6 bases between them. Germline V gene data show CDR1 as DFQATT and CDR2 as SNEGSKA (reference sequence). The CDR3 loop reads CSARESGEQFF. CDR3 coding DNA: TGCAGTGCTAGAGAATCGGGTGAGCAGTTCTTC.

This chain uses TRBV19 with TRBJ2-3; 15 bases match TRBD2. The germline CDR1 and CDR2 sequences are LNHDA and SQIVND (reference sequence). This CDR3 is 14 amino acids long. V lost 9 bases to trimming and J lost 7 bases; unmatched junction nucleotides: 5. The CDR3 DNA sequence: TGTGCCAGCACCGGGACTAGCGGGAGGCATACGCAGTATTTT. Translated: CASTGTSGRHTQYF.

This rearrangement joins TRBV21-1 to TRBJ2-7; TRBD2 is the table's D call, not checked against the DNA. TRBV21-1 corresponds to a pseudogene. The CDR3 consists of 15 residues. CDR3 bases: TGTGCCAGCAGCTCTCCGGCCCTAGTAAGTTTCGAGCAGTACTTC. It codes for CASSSPALVSFEQYF.

J is TRBJ1-5 and V is TRBV4-2; no clear D. V was clipped by 4 bases and J by 1 base, with 14 bases between them. The CDR3 consists of 16 residues. Germline loops: CDR1 LGHNA, CDR2 YNFKEQ. The chain's CDR3 is CASSLTQPASNQPQHF. CDR3 nucleotides: TGTGCCAGCAGCCTTACACAACCGGCGAGCAATCAGCCCCAGCATTTT.

The rearrangement uses TRBV6-5 and TRBJ1-5, with TRBD1 matching 11 bases. After removal of 5 bases from V and 4 bases from J, the junction contained 4 bases not matched to a gene. Germline CDR1 reads MNHEY; CDR2 reads SVGAGI. The CDR3 consists of 15 residues. CDR3 sequence (DNA): TGTGCCAGCAGTAAAGGGACAGGGGGGAATCAGCCCCAGCATTTT. It specifies CASSKGTGGNQPQHF.

In its sample, this clone was seen once. The chain is built from TRBV28 and TRBJ2-7; D is possibly TRBD1 (5 bases). V was shortened by 2 bases and J by 0 bases, with 11 bases between the two germline ends. This CDR3 has 15 amino acids. Germline V gene data show CDR1 as MDHEN and CDR2 as SYDVKM. CDR3 nucleotides: TGTGCCAGCAGTTTAGGGGCGGCCAGCTCCTACGAGCAGTACTTC. This codes for CASSLGAASSYEQYF.

This chain connects TRBV7-9 to TRBJ1-4; D uncertain. V dropped 6 bases and J dropped 8 bases, with 13 bases sitting between them. Germline loops: CDR1 SEHNR, CDR2 FQNEAQ (reference sequence). The length of the CDR3 is 13 residues. CDR3 nucleotides: TGTGCCAGCAGATCCCAAACGGGCGAAAAACTGTTTTTT. As protein: CASRSQTGEKLFF. Based on the CDR3 plus reference TRBV7-9 and TRBJ1-4, the full variable domain is DTGVSQNPRHKITKRGQNVTFRCDPISEHNRLYWYRQTLGQGPEFLTYFQNEAQLEKSRLLSDRFSAERPKGSFSTLEIQRTEQGDSAMYLCASRSQTGEKLFFGSGTQLSVL.

This chain uses TRBV7-2 with TRBJ2-7; 9 bases align to TRBD2. CDR1 is SGHTA, CDR2 FQGNSA, per germline. The trim removed 3 bases at V and 6 bases at J, leaving 6 bases unmatched. The CDR3 is 14 residues long. The CDR3 DNA is TGTGCCAGCAGCTTCCCTAGCGGGATGGCCGAGCAGTACTTC. Residues: CASSFPSGMAEQYF.

The chain has TRBV7-6 and TRBJ1-2; no clear D gene. CDR1 is SGHVS, CDR2 FNYEAQ, per germline. Trimming stripped 0 bases from V and 7 bases from J, with 9 bases between. The CDR3 totals 13 residues. CDR3 region: CASSLAVRSGYTF. CDR3 DNA: TGTGCCAGCAGCTTAGCTGTAAGGTCTGGCTACACCTTC.

V usage is TRBV4-1 and J usage is TRBJ1-3; D gene ambiguous. Trimming left V 0 bases short and J 3 bases short, with 9 bases between. The germline V gene encodes CDR1 MGHRA and CDR2 YSYEKL. The CDR3 has 15 amino acids. The CDR3 is CASSQDSAFGNTIYF. CDR3 bases: TGCGCCAGCAGCCAAGATTCGGCATTTGGAAACACCATATATTTT.

The DNA for the CDR3 is TGTGCCAGCAGCCCGGTGGAGCGACAGCAGTACTTC. This encodes CASSPVERQQYF. The V and J genes are TRBV5-5 and TRBJ2-7; no clear D gene. The germline V and J ends were trimmed by 4 bases and 8 bases, with 13 bases remaining between them. The germline CDR1 and CDR2 sequences are SGHKS and YYEKEE (reference sequence). The CDR3 spans 12 residues. Looking up the rest from reference TRBV5-5 and TRBJ2-7 gives the full variable domain: DAGVTQSPTHLIKTRGQQVTLRCSPISGHKSVSWYQQVLGQGPQFIFQYYEKEERGRGNFPDRFSARQFPNYSSELNVNALLLGDSALYLCASSPVERQQYFGPGTRLTVT.

The chain carries TRBV6-1 and TRBJ1-5, with a possible D match to TRBD1 (6 bases). The length of the CDR3 is 13 residues. V gave up 9 bases and J gave up 2 bases, with 11 bases separating them. In germline, CDR1 is MNHNS, CDR2 SASEGT. In nucleotides, the CDR3 is TGTGCCAGTATACAGGGTGGCAATCAGCCCCAGCATTTT. Protein sequence: CASIQGGNQPQHF.

V is TRBV19 and J is TRBJ1-1, with D perhaps matching TRBD1 (5 bases). V was clipped by 1 base and J by 0 bases, with 9 bases between them. This CDR3 comprises 15 residues. Germline V gives CDR1 LNHDA, CDR2 SQIVND (reference sequence). The CDR3 nucleotides are TGTGCCAGTAGTATAGTGGGGGTCATGAACACTGAAGCTTTCTTT. The encoded protein is CASSIVGVMNTEAFF.

V usage is TRBV18 and J usage is TRBJ1-5; 8 bases agree with TRBD1. CDR3 length equals 15 residues. The junction had 8 bases not matched to a gene; V was cut back by 6 bases and J by 4 bases. Germline CDR1 and CDR2: KGHSH and LQKENI. CDR3 protein: CASSLGQGVNQPQHF. The CDR3 region has the DNA TGTGCCAGCTCGCTAGGACAGGGTGTTAATCAGCCCCAGCATTTT.

J is TRBJ2-5 and V is TRBV19; 9 bases align to TRBD2. Per the germline V gene, CDR1 is LNHDA and CDR2 is SQIVND (reference sequence). J lost 4 bases, V lost 4 bases, and 1 base had no gene match. CDR3 length: 13 residues. CDR3 in DNA: TGTGCCAGTAGTACGACTAGCGGAGAGACCCAGTACTTC. Translation gives CASSTTSGETQYF.

The chain is built from TRBV1 and TRBJ2-5. TRBV1 has pseudogene status. The length of the CDR3 is 15 residues. CDR3 amino acids: CTSSPPGPRGETQYF. CDR3 DNA sequence: TGCACCAGCAGCCCTCCGGGACCACGGGGAGAGACCCAGTACTTC.

The chain carries TRBV28 and TRBJ1-5, with 7 bases lining up with TRBD1. The V gene end was trimmed by 7 bases and the J gene end by 3 bases; junction bases not matched to a gene: 6. The CDR3 loop spans 14 amino acids. In germline, CDR1 is MDHEN, CDR2 SYDVKM. CDR3 sequence: CASTGGTANQPQHF. The CDR3 bases are TGTGCCAGCACCGGGGGGACAGCCAATCAGCCCCAGCATTTT. Drawing the rest from reference TRBV28 and TRBJ1-5, the complete variable domain is DVKVTQSSRYLVKRTGEKVFLECVQDMDHENMFWYRQDPGLGLRLIYFSYDVKMKEKGDIPEGYSVSREKKERFSLILESASTNQTSMYLCASTGGTANQPQHFGDGTRLSIL.

Notes on this clone: Other DNA sequences within the sample encode an identical CDR3. The V and J genes are TRBV5-1 and TRBJ2-7, with D perhaps TRBD1 or TRBD2 (5 bases each). Germline CDR1 and CDR2: SGHRS and YFSETQ. The V end was cut by 4 bases, the J end by 2 bases, with 13 bases between. CDR3 length equals 14 residues. CDR3 coding DNA: TGCGCCAGCAGCCTGGGGACGCCCCCCTACGAGCAGTACTTC. It specifies CASSLGTPPYEQYF.